The next 30 T cell receptor beta chains were all read from a single sample in a study of shared clonotypes between healthy human individuals. The repertoire was sequenced with immunoSEQ multiplex PCR; TCRdb's copy has only in-frame clones and lacks some. In the table there are about 680,000 clones, 55% to 85% of which are singletons. Sequencing was done on a sample of memory CD4+ T cells sorted from blood. Subset indicated: CD45RA-negative fraction. The origin of the receptors is a woman between 25 and 40 years old in good health.

The chain has TRBV6-1 and TRBJ1-3, with D perhaps matching TRBD1 (6 bases). Trimming stripped 2 bases from V and 8 bases from J, with 22 bases between. CDR1 is MNHNS and CDR2 is SASEGT in the germline V gene. The CDR3 is 17 amino acids. In DNA form, the CDR3 reads TGTGCCAGCAGTGAAAGGCCGCATGGCAGCCCAGGGGACACCATATATTTT. Amino acids: CASSERPHGSPGDTIYF.

This clone showed up many times. The chain couples TRBV5-4 to TRBJ1-2; 9 bases match TRBD1. The V gene's germline CDR1 is SGHNT and CDR2 YYREEE (reference sequence). The junction had 7 bases not matched to a gene; V was cut back by 4 bases and J by 3 bases. The CDR3 runs 15 residues. CDR3 DNA: TGTGCCAGCAGCCTAACAGGGGGCGCCCACTATGGCTACACCTTC. Protein product: CASSLTGGAHYGYTF.

Here the CDR3 DNA reads TGCGCCAGCAGCTCGGGATCGGAGGGCGATGAGCAGTTCTTC. This gives the protein CASSSGSEGDEQFF. The genes are TRBV5-1 and TRBJ2-1; tentative D call: TRBD2 (6 bases). Trimming removed 3 bases from V and 8 bases from J, with 15 bases in between. Germline V gene data show CDR1 as SGHRS and CDR2 as YFSETQ. The CDR3 spans 14 residues. The variable domain in full, with the rest retrieved from reference TRBV5-1 and TRBJ2-1, is KAGVTQTPRYLIKTRGQQVTLSCSPISGHRSVSWYQQTPGQGLQFLFEYFSETQRNKGNFPGRFSGRQFSNSRSEMNVSTLELGDSALYLCASSSGSEGDEQFFGPGTRLTVL.

This clone turned up a few times. The chain couples TRBV7-2 to TRBJ2-5; D not resolved. Trimming shortened V by 2 bases and J by 3 bases, and 7 bases separated the two germline ends. This CDR3 is built from 13 residues. The germline gives CDR1 SGHTA, CDR2 FQGNSA. CDR3 sequence reads: CASSLYDKETQYF. Here the CDR3 DNA reads TGTGCCAGCAGCTTATACGACAAAGAGACCCAGTACTTC.

The V gene is TRBV28, the J gene TRBJ2-3; 10 positions agree with TRBD2. The J segment lost 0 bases and the V segment lost 2 bases, leaving 17 bases of the junction unmatched. The CDR3 has 21 amino acids. Germline-derived CDR1 and CDR2 are MDHEN and SYDVKM. CDR3 sequence reads: CASSLDLGKLLAGASTDTQYF. The CDR3 DNA reads TGTGCCAGCAGTTTAGATCTAGGGAAGCTTCTAGCGGGAGCTAGCACAGATACGCAGTATTTT.

The chain uses TRBV5-1 and TRBJ2-5; TRBD1 is a possible D gene (6 bases). There are 13 residues in the CDR3. V lost 7 bases and J lost 3, with 13 bases in between. Germline V gene data show CDR1 as SGHRS and CDR2 as YFSETQ. The CDR3 DNA reads as TGCGCCAGCTTCCAGGGACACGAAGAGACCCAGTACTTC. This codes for CASFQGHEETQYF.

The rearrangement uses TRBV28 and TRBJ2-1, with 9 bases lining up with TRBD2. V lost 6 bases, J lost 7 bases, and 4 bases stayed unmatched. Germline lookup yields CDR1 MDHEN and CDR2 SYDVKM. This CDR3 is 13 amino acids long. The CDR3 here is CASRAGGRNEQFF. The DNA for the CDR3 is TGTGCCAGCAGGGCGGGAGGGCGAAATGAGCAGTTCTTC.

This clone was seen a handful of times. The gene calls are TRBV18 and TRBJ2-7, with D perhaps assigned TRBD1 or TRBD2 (5 bases each). V was shortened by 6 bases and J by 4 bases, with 13 bases between the two germline ends. The germline CDR1 and CDR2 sequences are KGHSH and LQKENI. The length of the CDR3 is 13 residues. The CDR3 sequence: CASSPVWGYEQYF. CDR3 sequence (DNA): TGTGCCAGCTCCCCCGTGTGGGGGTACGAGCAGTACTTC.

The J gene is TRBJ1-5, the V gene TRBV7-6; 8 bases are a match to TRBD1. Germline assignment: CDR1 SGHVS and CDR2 FNYEAQ. V was pared by 5 bases and J by 4 bases, with 7 bases of the junction left unmatched. The CDR3 loop spans 15 amino acids. In DNA, the CDR3 is TGTGCCAGCAGCGCCGAACAGGGGGGTAATCAGCCCCAGCATTTT. Translation: CASSAEQGGNQPQHF.

The genes are TRBV19 and TRBJ2-5, with D unclear. CDR1 is LNHDA, CDR2 SQIVND, per germline (reference sequence). The CDR3 sequence is 11 residues long. Trimming pared 5 bases from V and 5 bases from J, leaving 6 bases between. CDR3 sequence (DNA): TGTGCCAGTAGTGTCCGGGAGACCCAGTACTTC. Residues: CASSVRETQYF. The full variable domain, in which reference TRBV19 and TRBJ2-5 provide the parts outside the CDR3, is DGGITQSPKYLFRKEGQNVTLSCEQNLNHDAMYWYRQDPGQGLRLIYYSQIVNDFQKGDIAEGYSVSREKKESFPLTVTSAQKNPTAFYLCASSVRETQYFGPGTRLLVL.

The chain combines TRBV6-5 with TRBJ1-2; D uncertain. There are 12 residues in the CDR3. Trimming took 7 bases from V and 6 from J, leaving 12 bases between them. The germline V gene has CDR1 MNHEY and CDR2 SVGAGI. CDR3 amino acids: CASISSLHGYTF. The CDR3 region has the DNA TGTGCCAGCATATCTTCCCTTCATGGCTACACCTTC.

Concerning this clone itself: The same CDR3 can be traced to other DNA sequences in this sample. The chain uses TRBV7-9 and TRBJ2-4; either TRBD1 or TRBD2 may fit D (6 bases each). CDR3 length: 14 residues. Germline lookup yields CDR1 SEHNR and CDR2 FQNEAQ (reference sequence). Trimming cost V 5 bases and J 1 base, with 9 bases left between them. This CDR3 reads CASSRGGAKNIQYF. Here the CDR3 DNA reads TGTGCCAGCAGCCGAGGGGGGGCCAAAAACATTCAGTACTTC.

The chain has TRBV7-3 and TRBJ1-1; D not certain. The V end was cut by 4 bases, the J end by 3 bases, with 12 bases between. The CDR3 consists of 14 residues. CDR1 and CDR2 (germline): SGHTA, FQGTGA. CDR3 protein: CASSSSSSDTEAFF. The CDR3 region has the DNA TGTGCCAGCAGCTCTAGTTCGTCGGACACTGAAGCTTTCTTT. Full variable domain (rest looked up from reference TRBV7-3 and TRBJ1-1): GAGVSQTPSNKVTEKGKYVELRCDPISGHTALYWYRQSLGQGPEFLIYFQGTGAADDSGLPNDRFFAVRPEGSVSTLKIQRTERGDSAVYLCASSSSSSDTEAFFGQGTRLTVV.

Points on this clone: The same CDR3 is also encoded by other DNA sequences in this sample. The chain uses TRBV6-1 and TRBJ1-5, with D uncertain. The germline V and J ends were trimmed by 6 bases and 4 bases, with 13 bases remaining between them. The CDR3 is 14 residues long. Germline CDR1 MNHNS, CDR2 SASEGT. CDR3 sequence: CASSAGGLNQPQHF. The CDR3 DNA sequence: TGTGCCAGCAGCGCAGGAGGACTTAATCAGCCCCAGCATTTT.

The genes are TRBV4-1 and TRBJ2-5, with 10 bases aligning to TRBD2. The J call may be faulty, since TRBJ2-7 better matches the DNA end. This CDR3 region has 18 residues. Germline V CDR1 and CDR2: MGHRA, YSYEKL. As DNA, the CDR3 is TGCGCCAGCAGCCAGACCTATTCTCTAGCGGGAGCCACCTACGAGCAGTACTTC. Amino acid sequence: CASSQTYSLAGATYEQYF.

The chain couples TRBV19 to TRBJ1-1, with a possible D match to TRBD1 (6 bases). The germline V and J ends were trimmed by 6 bases and 3 bases, with 17 bases remaining between them. Germline V lookup: CDR1 LNHDA, CDR2 SQIVND (reference sequence). The CDR3 totals 15 residues. CDR3 amino acids: CASRLHGGADTEAFF. DNA for the CDR3: TGTGCCAGTAGGCTACATGGGGGCGCGGACACTGAAGCTTTCTTT. Looking up the rest from reference TRBV19 and TRBJ1-1 gives the full variable domain: DGGITQSPKYLFRKEGQNVTLSCEQNLNHDAMYWYRQDPGQGLRLIYYSQIVNDFQKGDIAEGYSVSREKKESFPLTVTSAQKNPTAFYLCASRLHGGADTEAFFGQGTRLTVV.

The J gene is TRBJ2-2, the V gene TRBV30; D not certain. Per germline, CDR1 GTSNPN and CDR2 SVGIG (reference sequence). V dropped 0 bases and J dropped 4 bases, with 6 bases sitting between them. The CDR3 consists of 13 residues. CDR3 sequence reads: CAWSVRSTGELFF. For the CDR3, the DNA is TGTGCCTGGAGTGTACGCAGCACCGGGGAGCTGTTTTTT.

The J gene is TRBJ2-1, the V gene TRBV2; D is unresolved. The CDR3 extends over 13 amino acids. From germline, CDR1 is SNHLY and CDR2 FYNNEI. V lost 3 bases and J 15 bases, leaving 18 bases between the germline ends. This CDR3 is CASSEEVGSWLFF. The CDR3 coding sequence is TGTGCCAGCAGTGAGGAAGTAGGGTCGTGGCTGTTCTTC.

This clone showed up just once. The chain combines TRBV18 with TRBJ2-5, with D perhaps given as TRBD1 or TRBD2 (7 bases each). Trimming stripped 1 base from V and 0 bases from J, with 15 bases between. Looked up from germline, CDR1 is KGHSH and CDR2 is LQKENI. This CDR3 has 17 residues. CDR3 loop: CASSPRGGTANQETQYF. In nucleotides, the CDR3 is TGTGCCAGCTCACCACGGGGGGGGACAGCTAACCAAGAGACCCAGTACTTC. Together with reference TRBV18 and TRBJ2-5, the CDR3 gives the full variable domain: NAGVMQNPRHLVRRRGQEARLRCSPMKGHSHVYWYRQLPEEGLKFMVYLQKENIIDESGMPKERFSAEFPKEGPSILRIQQVVRGDSAAYFCASSPRGGTANQETQYFGPGTRLLVL.

The V call is TRBV30, the J call TRBJ2-1; D ambiguous. V was shortened by 3 bases and J by 10 bases, with 10 bases between the two germline ends. The CDR3 runs 11 residues. The V gene's germline CDR1 is GTSNPN and CDR2 SVGIG (reference sequence). The CDR3 is CAWRGTGEQFF. CDR3 in DNA: TGTGCCTGGAGAGGAACGGGCGAGCAGTTCTTC.

This clone was observed once. J is TRBJ1-2 and V is TRBV28; TRBD1 agrees at 9 bases. Germline values: CDR1 MDHEN, CDR2 SYDVKM. This CDR3 is built from 15 residues. V lost 5 bases to trimming and J lost 3 bases; unmatched junction nucleotides: 7. In DNA, the CDR3 is TGTGCCAGCAGTGAGGGGACAGGGCGGGACTATGGCTACACCTTC. Its protein product is CASSEGTGRDYGYTF.

The table lists this clone with a few counts. The chain uses TRBV6-1 and TRBJ2-7, with 12 bases matching TRBD2. CDR1 MNHNS and CDR2 SASEGT come from the germline V gene. V shed 4 bases and J 5 bases; nucleotides not matched to a gene: 6. The CDR3 is made up of 15 amino acids. The CDR3 spells CASSADGLAGNEQYF. The CDR3 coding sequence is TGTGCCAGCAGTGCCGACGGACTAGCGGGAAACGAGCAGTACTTC.

The gene calls are TRBV7-2 and TRBJ1-5, with D unresolved. Germline loops: CDR1 SGHTA, CDR2 FQGNSA. The V gene lost 6 bases and the J gene lost 0 bases, with 15 bases spanning the gap. The CDR3 sequence is 16 residues long. The CDR3 loop reads CASSPLVLVSNQPQHF. CDR3 bases: TGTGCCAGCAGTCCACTCGTCCTTGTTAGCAATCAGCCCCAGCATTTT.

The chain couples TRBV11-2 to TRBJ1-2; possible D gene TRBD1, 5 bases. Germline-derived CDR1 and CDR2 are SGHAT and FQNNGV. With 6 bases removed from V and 5 bases from J, the gap between germline ends came to 13 bases. The length of the CDR3 is 13 residues. CDR3 nucleotide sequence: TGTGCCAGCAGTCAATCCAGGGTGTATGGCTACACCTTC. Its protein is CASSQSRVYGYTF.

This chain connects TRBV2 to TRBJ2-1; 7 nucleotides agree with TRBD1. Trimming at V came to 5 bases and at J to 4 bases, leaving 5 bases not matched to a gene. CDR1 SNHLY and CDR2 FYNNEI come from the germline V gene. The CDR3 contains 14 residues. CDR3 bases: TGTGCCAGCAGTCCGGGACAGACATACAATGAGCAGTTCTTC. This codes for CASSPGQTYNEQFF.

In its sample, this clone was seen a few times. The V and J genes are TRBV7-3 and TRBJ2-1; tentative D call: TRBD2 (6 bases). The CDR3 has 13 residues. The germline gives CDR1 SGHTA, CDR2 FQGTGA. V lost 4 bases and J 7 bases, leaving 11 bases between the germline ends. This CDR3 reads CASSSTSKNEQFF. The CDR3 DNA reads TGTGCCAGCAGCTCGACTAGTAAGAATGAGCAGTTCTTC. Variable domain in full (rest from reference TRBV7-3 and TRBJ2-1): GAGVSQTPSNKVTEKGKYVELRCDPISGHTALYWYRQSLGQGPEFLIYFQGTGAADDSGLPNDRFFAVRPEGSVSTLKIQRTERGDSAVYLCASSSTSKNEQFFGPGTRLTVL.

This clone was seen a handful of times. A much larger clone lies a single base off, so this may be a read error. The V call is TRBV11-2, the J call TRBJ2-7; 7 bases are a match to TRBD1. After removal of 5 bases from V and 4 bases from J, the junction contained 2 bases not matched to a gene. The CDR3 contains 12 residues. The germline V gene encodes CDR1 SGHAT and CDR2 FQNNGV. The CDR3: CASSPTGYEQYF. The CDR3 DNA reads as TGTGCCAGCAGCCCGACAGGGTACGAGCAGTACTTC. The variable domain in full, with the rest retrieved from reference TRBV11-2 and TRBJ2-7, is EAGVAQSPRYKIIEKRQSVAFWCNPISGHATLYWYQQILGQGPKLLIQFQNNGVVDDSQLPKDRFSAERLKGVDSTLKIQPAKLEDSAVYLCASSPTGYEQYFGPGTRLTVT.

This rearrangement joins TRBV5-4 to TRBJ2-1; 10 bases align to TRBD2. The germline V gene encodes CDR1 SGHNT and CDR2 YYREEE (reference sequence). V lost 0 bases, J lost 0 bases, and 0 bases stayed unmatched. This CDR3 contains 16 residues. The CDR3: CASSLASGSSYNEQFF. The CDR3 nucleotides read TGTGCCAGCAGCTTGGCTAGCGGGAGCTCCTACAATGAGCAGTTCTTC.

The chain has TRBV12-5 and TRBJ2-5; 11 nucleotides agree with TRBD1. Germline V CDR1 and CDR2: LGHNT, FRNRAP. Trimming at V came to 6 bases and at J to 5 bases, leaving 8 bases not matched to a gene. The CDR3 is 15 amino acids. The CDR3 DNA sequence: TGTGCTAGTGGGCTAGGACAGGGGGCGATGGAGACCCAGTACTTC. The encoded protein is CASGLGQGAMETQYF.

The chain employs TRBV27 and TRBJ1-1, with unresolved D. The germline gives CDR1 MNHEY, CDR2 SMNVEV (reference sequence). V lost 7 bases to trimming and J lost 1 base, with 10 bases between them. CDR3 length equals 13 residues. CDR3 region: CASIRRGNTEAFF. In nucleotides, the CDR3 is TGTGCCAGCATCAGGCGGGGGAACACTGAAGCTTTCTTT.